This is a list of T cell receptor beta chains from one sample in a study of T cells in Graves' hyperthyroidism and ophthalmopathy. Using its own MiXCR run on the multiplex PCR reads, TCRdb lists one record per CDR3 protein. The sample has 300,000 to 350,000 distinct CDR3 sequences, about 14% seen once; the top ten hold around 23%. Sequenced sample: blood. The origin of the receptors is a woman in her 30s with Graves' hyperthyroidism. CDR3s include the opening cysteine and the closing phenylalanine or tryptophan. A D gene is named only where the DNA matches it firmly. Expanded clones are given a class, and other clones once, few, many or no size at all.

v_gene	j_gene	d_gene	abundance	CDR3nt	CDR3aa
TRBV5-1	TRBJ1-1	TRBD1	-	TGCGCCAGCAGCCCGGACAGGGGGCGACTTCAGGCAGCTTTCTTT	CASSPDRGRLQAAFF
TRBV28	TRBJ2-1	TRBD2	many	TGTGCCAGCTGCCATCGACTAGCGGGAGGGCCCAATGAGCAGTTCTTC	CASCHRLAGGPNEQFF
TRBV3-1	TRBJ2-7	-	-	TGTGCCAGCAGCCAACGGGTCCACGAGCAGTACTTC	CASSQRVHEQYF
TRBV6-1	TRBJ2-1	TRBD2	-	TGTGCCAGCAGTCAGGCCTGGAGCGGGAGCGGAAAGTTCTTC	CASSQAWSGSGKFF
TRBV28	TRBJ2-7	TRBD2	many	TGTGCCAGCAGATTCATTAGCGGGATGGGCGAGCAGTACTTC	CASRFISGMGEQYF
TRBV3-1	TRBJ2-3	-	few	TGTGCCAGCAGCCAGGGGCCCAATACGCAGTATTTT	CASSQGPNTQYF
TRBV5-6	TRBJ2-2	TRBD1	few	TGTGCCAGCAGTCCGGACAGGGAAAGAAACACCGGGGAGCTGTTTTTT	CASSPDRERNTGELFF
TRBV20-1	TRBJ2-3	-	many	TGCAGTGCCCAACAAACACTAGTAGTATTTCTGGATACGCAGTATTTT	CSAQQTLVVFLDTQYF
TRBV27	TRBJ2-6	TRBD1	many	TGTGCCAGCAGTCGAGATCCGGGACAGGGCCCCGGGGCCAACGTCCTGACTTTC	CASSRDPGQGPGANVLTF
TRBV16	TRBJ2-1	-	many	TGTGCCAGCAGCCAATTAGATCAGGGGAGTGAGCAGTTCTTC	CASSQLDQGSEQFF
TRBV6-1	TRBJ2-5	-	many	TGTGCCAGCAGTGCGCGACCGGGTACAGAGACCCAGTACTTC	CASSARPGTETQYF
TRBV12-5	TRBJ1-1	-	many	TGTGCTAGTGGTTTGGCCATAACAGGGAACACTGAAGCTTTCTTT	CASGLAITGNTEAFF
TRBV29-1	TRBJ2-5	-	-	TGCAGCGCTAAGCCGAGCGGCCAACAAGAGACCCAGTACTTC	CSAKPSGQQETQYF
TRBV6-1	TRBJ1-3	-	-	TGTGCCAGCAGCAGCGACAGGAGCTCTGGAAACACCATATATTTT	CASSSDRSSGNTIYF
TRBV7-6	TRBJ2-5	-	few	TGTGCCAGCAGCGGGGGGGGACAGCTCGTGACCCAGTACTTC	CASSGGGQLVTQYF
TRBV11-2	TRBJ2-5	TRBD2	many	TGTGCCAGCAGCTCTAGCGGCCAAGAGACCCAGTACTTC	CASSSSGQETQYF
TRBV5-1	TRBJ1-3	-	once	TGTGCCAGCAGCACCGGGACACTGGGAAACACCATATATTTT	CASSTGTLGNTIYF
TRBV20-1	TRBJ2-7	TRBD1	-	TGCAGTGCTACGGGGGACAGGGGTCACGAGCAGTACTTC	CSATGDRGHEQYF
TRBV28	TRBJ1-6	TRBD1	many	TGTGCCAGCATTTTCCGGGACAGTAATTCACCCCTCCACTTT	CASIFRDSNSPLHF
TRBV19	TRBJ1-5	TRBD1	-	TGTGCCAGTAGTTCCTCAGGGGGCCTTAGCAATCAGCCCCAGCATTTT	CASSSSGGLSNQPQHF
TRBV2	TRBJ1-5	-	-	TGTGCCAGCAGGGGGGGACGGGGCTATCAGCCCCAGCATTTT	CASRGGRGYQPQHF
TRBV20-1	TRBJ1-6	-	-	TGCAGTGCTAGATCAGGGGCCCTTAGGGCCCTCCACTTT	CSARSGALRALHF
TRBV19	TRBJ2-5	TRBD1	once	TGTGCCAGAAGGGACAGTCCAACAGAGACCCAGTACTTC	CARRDSPTETQYF
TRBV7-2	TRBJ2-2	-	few	TGTGCCAGCAGCTTATTCTCCCCAGTGAACACCGGGGAGCTGTTTTTT	CASSLFSPVNTGELFF
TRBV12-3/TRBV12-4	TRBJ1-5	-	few	TGTGCCAGCAGTTTCGGAGGGCTGGAGCCCCAGCATTTT	CASSFGGLEPQHF
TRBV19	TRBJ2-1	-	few	TGTGCCAGTACCCTCAGCTCCTACAATGAGCAGTTCTTC	CASTLSSYNEQFF
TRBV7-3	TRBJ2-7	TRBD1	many	TGTGCCAGCAGCGCCCGGGACAGGGCCTTTCCCGAGCAGTACTTC	CASSARDRAFPEQYF
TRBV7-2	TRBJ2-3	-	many	TGTGCCAGCAGCTTAGTAGGGGGACTTTACACAGATACGCAGTATTTT	CASSLVGGLYTDTQYF
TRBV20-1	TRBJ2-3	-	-	TGCAGTGCCGACCAAAACCTAGGGGCGGGTAACACAGATACGCAGTATTTT	CSADQNLGAGNTDTQYF
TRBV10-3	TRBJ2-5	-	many	TGTGCCATCAGAGGCATCACACAAGAGACCCAGTACTTC	CAIRGITQETQYF
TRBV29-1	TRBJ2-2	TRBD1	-	TGCAGCGCCCAGGGGGACACCGGGGAGCTGTTTTTT	CSAQGDTGELFF
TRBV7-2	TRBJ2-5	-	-	TGTGCCAGCAGCTTTTGGGGAGGAGAGACCCAGTACTTC	CASSFWGGETQYF
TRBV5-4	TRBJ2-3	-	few	TGTGCCAGCAGCTTGGGGCGGAGCCGCACAGATACGCAGTATTTT	CASSLGRSRTDTQYF
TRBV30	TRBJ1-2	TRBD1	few	TGTGCCTGTCTAACAGGGGGAGATTATGGCTACACCTTC	CACLTGGDYGYTF
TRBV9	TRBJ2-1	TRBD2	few	TGTGCCAGCAGCGTAGGTACAGCGGGAGGCGTTATTGAGCAGTTCTTC	CASSVGTAGGVIEQFF
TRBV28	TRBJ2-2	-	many	TGTGCCAGCATTCCAGCGGACACCGGGGAGCTGTTTTTT	CASIPADTGELFF
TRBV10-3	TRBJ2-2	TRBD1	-	TGTGCCATCCAAACAGGGGATAGGACCGGGGAGCTGTTTTTT	CAIQTGDRTGELFF
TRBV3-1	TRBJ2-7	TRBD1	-	TGTGCCAGCAGCCAATTGTTAGGGGGCTCTCGGGAGCAGTACTTC	CASSQLLGGSREQYF
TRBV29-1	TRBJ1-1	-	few	TGCAGCGTTGGTGGGGGGTTGGGCGGTGGGTACACTGAAGCTTTCTTT	CSVGGGLGGGYTEAFF
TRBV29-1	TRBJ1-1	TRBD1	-	TGCAGCGCTGAACAGGGGCAGAACACTGAAGCTTTCTTT	CSAEQGQNTEAFF